These T cell receptor beta chains were read from a single sample in a study of early T cells in non-severe SARS-CoV-2 infection. TCRdb independently ran MiXCR on the 5' RACE reads; one entry per CDR3 protein. This sample has 35,000 to 45,000 distinct CDR3 sequences; less than 6.5% occur once, and the top ten carry about 8.3%. Specimen: whole blood, collected at baseline. These receptors originate from an adult who was a healthcare worker with PCR-confirmed SARS-CoV-2 infection or an uninfected control (not recorded which). CDR3s include the opening cysteine and the closing phenylalanine or tryptophan. A D gene is named only where the DNA matches it firmly. A row's size may be missing; if present it is once, few, many or a size class.

.,.,TRBJ2-4,TRBV6-5,CASSSIGQRKAKNIQYF,TGTGCCAGCAGTTCTATCGGGCAGCGGAAAGCCAAAAACATTCAGTACTTC
many,TRBD1,TRBJ2-7,TRBV20-1,CSAREGTGYYEQYF,TGCAGTGCTAGAGAGGGGACAGGGTACTACGAGCAGTACTTC
few,TRBD1,TRBJ1-2,TRBV2,CAQGVLNYGYTF,TGTGCGCAGGGGGTACTTAACTATGGCTACACCTTC
many,TRBD1,TRBJ1-6,TRBV13,CASSLDGDRGIGSPLHF,TGTGCCAGCAGCTTAGATGGAGACAGGGGCATAGGTTCACCCCTCCACTTT
many,.,TRBJ2-1,TRBV19,CASMDPGQSSYNEQFF,TGTGCCAGTATGGATCCGGGACAAAGCTCCTACAATGAGCAGTTCTTC
many,.,TRBJ1-3,TRBV4-1,CASSQASGNTIYF,TGCGCCAGCAGCCAAGCATCCGGAAACACCATATATTTT
.,.,TRBJ1-2,TRBV3-1,CASSQDMAGSMFGYTF,TGTGCCAGCAGCCAAGATATGGCGGGAAGTATGTTCGGCTACACCTTC
many,TRBD2,TRBJ2-1,TRBV2,CASSPTGTSGGEQFF,TGTGCCAGCAGTCCCACCGGGACTAGCGGCGGTGAGCAGTTCTTC
.,.,TRBJ2-1,TRBV6-5,CASSYSSRVKEQFF,TGTGCCAGCAGTTACTCGAGTCGGGTGAAGGAGCAGTTCTTC
many,TRBD1,TRBJ2-7,TRBV25-1,CASSEADRGRTGEQYF,TGTGCCAGCAGTGAAGCCGACAGGGGGCGCACGGGCGAGCAGTACTTC
.,.,TRBJ1-5,TRBV18,CASSWGYNQPQHF,TGTGCCAGCTCATGGGGCTACAATCAGCCCCAGCATTTT
many,.,TRBJ2-7,TRBV5-1,CASSPLGNEQYF,TGCGCCAGCAGCCCATTGGGCAACGAGCAGTACTTC
many,.,TRBJ2-1,TRBV12-3/TRBV12-4,CASSSGPWGYNEQFF,TGTGCCAGCAGTTCAGGACCATGGGGCTACAATGAGCAGTTCTTC
.,.,TRBJ2-7,TRBV19,CASSIVRGPGYEQYF,TGTGCCAGTAGTATCGTCCGGGGACCAGGCTACGAGCAGTACTTC
many,.,TRBJ1-5,TRBV11-2,CASSLEEGQPQHF,TGTGCCAGCAGCTTAGAGGAGGGTCAGCCCCAGCATTTT
many,TRBD2,TRBJ2-2,TRBV20-1,CSARVPAGYTGELFF,TGCAGTGCTAGAGTTCCAGCGGGGTATACCGGGGAGCTGTTTTTT
many,.,TRBJ1-2,TRBV30,CAWISRGRYGYTF,TGTGCCTGGATTTCGAGGGGACGATATGGCTACACCTTC
few,.,TRBJ2-2,TRBV30,CAWRYNTGELFF,TGTGCCTGGCGTTATAACACCGGGGAGCTGTTTTTT
many,.,TRBJ2-7,TRBV5-1,CASSLTQGRLYEQYF,TGCGCCAGCAGCCTTACCCAGGGAAGGCTCTACGAGCAGTACTTC
.,TRBD1,TRBJ1-2,TRBV9,CASSERDRSLNGYTF,TGTGCCAGCAGCGAGAGGGACAGGAGTCTTAATGGCTACACCTTC
many,.,TRBJ1-1,TRBV30,CAWSRGGNTEAFF,TGTGCCTGGAGTAGAGGGGGGAACACTGAAGCTTTCTTT
.,TRBD2,TRBJ2-5,TRBV6-6,CASSYSLAEETQYF,TGTGCCAGCAGTTACTCCCTAGCGGAAGAGACCCAGTACTTC
many,TRBD1,TRBJ2-7,TRBV28,CASSLDRPLVYEQYF,TGTGCCAGCAGTTTGGACAGGCCGTTGGTCTACGAGCAGTACTTC
few,TRBD2,TRBJ2-2,TRBV29-1,CSVFGGGLPTGELFF,TGCAGCGTTTTCGGGGGAGGGCTCCCTACCGGGGAGCTGTTTTTT
few,.,TRBJ1-5,TRBV7-2,CARWQTHQPQHF,TGTGCCCGTTGGCAGACCCATCAGCCCCAGCATTTT
many,.,TRBJ1-6,TRBV7-2,CASSLEARTNSPLHF,TGTGCCAGCAGCTTAGAGGCCCGAACTAATTCACCCCTCCACTTT
.,.,TRBJ2-3,TRBV7-2,CASSLGPTTDTQYF,TGTGCCAGCAGCTTGGGGCCGACCACAGATACGCAGTATTTT
many,.,TRBJ1-1,TRBV12-3/TRBV12-4,CASSFRRLGFSNTEAFF,TGTGCCAGCAGTTTTAGGCGGCTGGGATTCTCGAACACTGAAGCTTTCTTT
many,.,TRBJ2-7,TRBV6-6,CASSSIGEQYF,TGTGCCAGCAGTTCGATTGGTGAGCAGTACTTC
.,TRBD1,TRBJ1-1,TRBV5-1,CASSRQGARNTEAFF,TGCGCCAGCAGCAGACAGGGGGCTAGGAACACTGAAGCTTTCTTT
many,.,TRBJ2-3,TRBV6-5,CASSPSWGGRNPDTQYF,TGTGCCAGCAGCCCCTCATGGGGGGGGCGGAATCCAGATACGCAGTATTTT
many,TRBD1,TRBJ1-1,TRBV6-9,CAHDRTGENTEAFF,TGTGCCCACGACAGGACAGGCGAGAACACTGAAGCTTTCTTT
few,.,TRBJ1-4,TRBV18,CASSPMGRRNEKLFF,TGTGCCAGCTCACCCATGGGACGAAGAAATGAAAAACTGTTTTTT
.,TRBD1,TRBJ2-7,TRBV5-5,CASSLLFGQGDYEQYF,TGTGCCAGCAGCTTGCTTTTCGGACAGGGGGACTACGAGCAGTACTTC
many,.,TRBJ2-7,TRBV20-1,CSARVQGNTEQYF,TGCAGTGCTAGAGTCCAGGGCAATACCGAGCAGTACTTC
many,TRBD2,TRBJ2-5,TRBV27,CASSFLRGDLKTQYF,TGTGCCAGCAGTTTTTTACGGGGGGATTTGAAGACCCAGTACTTC
many,.,TRBJ2-7,TRBV9,CASSVAQYDEQYF,TGTGCCAGCAGCGTAGCGCAGTACGACGAGCAGTACTTC
many,.,TRBJ1-1,TRBV18,CASSPRSRSEAFF,TGTGCCAGCTCACCACGATCGCGGTCTGAAGCTTTCTTT
many,.,TRBJ2-7,TRBV18,CASSRGAVTYEQYF,TGTGCCAGCTCACGTGGCGCAGTAACCTACGAGCAGTACTTC
many,.,TRBJ2-3,TRBV7-2,CASSLGGTNSDTQYF,TGTGCCAGCAGCTTAGGGGGGACCAATTCGGATACGCAGTATTTT
few,.,TRBJ1-4,TRBV5-1,CASSSGQIATNEKLFF,TGCGCCAGCAGCAGCGGGCAAATTGCAACTAATGAAAAACTGTTTTTT